This TCR beta chain was retrieved from a study of blood T cell repertoires in COVID-19. The V gene's germline CDR1 is MGHRA and CDR2 YSYEKL. This CDR3 comprises 14 residues. Trimming left V 4 bases short and J 3 bases short, with 10 bases between. Participants spanned ages about 18 to 95 years and resided in over 20 US areas. Libraries were prepared by immunoSEQ multiplex PCR; TCRdb keeps only in-frame clonotypes and omits some of them. The data hold approximately 220,000 clones, with 83% observed a single time. The chain employs TRBV4-1 and TRBJ1-5; no clear D gene. Sequenced input: PBMCs or T cells enriched from blood (not recorded which). This clonotype originated in a middle-aged woman who had been exposed to COVID-19. The CDR3 spells CASSPRRDNQPQHF. CDR3 DNA sequence: TGCGCCAGCAGCCCCCGTCGGGACAATCAGCCCCAGCATTTT.